The source of this T cell receptor (beta chain) is a study of cytomegalovirus exposure and HLA in healthy donors. Overall study: HLA-typed donors contributed around 85 million unique TCRs, which were held in an early data release. Regarding the study as a whole: It was taken for granted in presence/absence analyses that sequencing depth across donors was roughly uniform. The authors listed 150 or so TCR beta chains as cytomegalovirus-associated. In vitro experiments confirmed that three CMV-associated chains were specific for CMV antigens.

It was with 60 Vbeta and 13 Jbeta primers that the PCR ran. The method was immunoSEQ multiplex PCR; TCRdb's version includes in-frame clones alone and lacks a portion of them. The sample lists around 150,000 clones, roughly 78% seen once, with around 7% in the top ten. This clone showed up just once. Its specificity is unknown. The clonotype was recovered from a man aged 35 to 55 in good health and CMV-seropositive. The source material was PBMCs.

The CDR3 spells CASSFNGGTSYEQYF. CDR3 DNA: TGTGCCAGCAGCTTCAACGGGGGTACCTCCTACGAGCAGTACTTC. V is TRBV27 and J is TRBJ2-7; perhaps TRBD2 as D (6 bases). The CDR3 has 15 residues. Germline V gives CDR1 MNHEY, CDR2 SMNVEV (reference sequence). Between the trimmed V and J ends, which lost 6 bases and 0 bases, there was a span of 15 bases.